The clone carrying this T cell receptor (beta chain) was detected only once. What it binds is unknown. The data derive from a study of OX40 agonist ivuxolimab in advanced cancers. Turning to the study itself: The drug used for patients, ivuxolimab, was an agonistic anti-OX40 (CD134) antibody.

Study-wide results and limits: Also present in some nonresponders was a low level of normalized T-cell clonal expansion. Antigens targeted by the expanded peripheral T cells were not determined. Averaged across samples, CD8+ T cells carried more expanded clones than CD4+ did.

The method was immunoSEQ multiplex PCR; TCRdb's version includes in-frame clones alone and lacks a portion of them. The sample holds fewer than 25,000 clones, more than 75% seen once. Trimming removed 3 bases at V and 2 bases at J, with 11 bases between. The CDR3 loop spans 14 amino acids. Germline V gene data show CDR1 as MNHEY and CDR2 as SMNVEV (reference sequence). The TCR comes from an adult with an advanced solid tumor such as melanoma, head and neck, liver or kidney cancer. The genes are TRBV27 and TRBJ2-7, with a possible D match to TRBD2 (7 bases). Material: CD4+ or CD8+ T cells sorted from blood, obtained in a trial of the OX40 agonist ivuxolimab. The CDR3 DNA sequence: TGTGCCAGCAGTTTTGGGGGGGGCCCCTACGAGCAGTACTTC. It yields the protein CASSFGGGPYEQYF.